These T cell receptor beta chains were read from a single sample in a study of T cells after yellow fever vaccination. TCRdb reprocessed the 5' RACE reads with MiXCR, giving one entry per CDR3 protein. The sample yields about 340,000 distinct CDR3 sequences, about 8.7% seen once. Sequences were derived from PBMCs, sampled on the day of the first yellow fever vaccination. The receptors originated from a man between 18 and 29 years old who received the YFV17D yellow fever vaccine. The CDR3 runs from the conserved cysteine through the conserved F or W. D genes are given only for firm matches. Clone size is stated in some rows and not others, as once, few, many or a class when expanded.

CDR3 protein	CDR3 DNA	V gene	D gene	clone size	J gene
CASTLTQGAYVYEQFF	TGCGCCAGCACCCTAACCCAGGGGGCTTATGTTTATGAGCAGTTCTTC	TRBV5-1	TRBD1	many	TRBJ2-1
CASSVFPGLYTF	TGTGCCAGCAGCGTTTTCCCGGGACTCTACACCTTC	TRBV9	NA	NA	TRBJ1-2
CASSQEWQRGTTDTQYF	TGCGCCAGCAGCCAAGAATGGCAGCGGGGAACCACAGATACGCAGTATTTT	TRBV4-3	TRBD2	NA	TRBJ2-3
CASSLGLPGQGANNEQFF	TGTGCCAGCAGCTTAGGCCTACCGGGACAGGGGGCGAACAATGAGCAGTTCTTC	TRBV11-1	TRBD1	few	TRBJ2-1
CASSLPLAGGSTDTQYF	TGTGCCAGCAGCTTACCTCTAGCGGGGGGAAGCACAGATACGCAGTATTTT	TRBV7-9	TRBD2	many	TRBJ2-3
CASSYSRGNTIYF	TGTGCCAGCAGTTACTCCAGGGGAAACACCATATATTTT	TRBV6-5	NA	many	TRBJ1-3
CASSFGQTVEAFF	TGCGCCAGCAGCTTTGGGCAGACTGTTGAAGCTTTCTTT	TRBV5-1	NA	few	TRBJ1-1
CASKRDSSYEQYF	TGCGCCAGCAAACGCGACAGCTCCTACGAGCAGTACTTC	TRBV5-1	NA	few	TRBJ2-7
CASRRTSPTQYF	TGTGCCAGCAGAAGGACTAGCCCTACGCAGTATTTT	TRBV7-2	TRBD2	many	TRBJ2-3
CASSIYGPRTDTQYF	TGTGCCAGTAGTATATATGGCCCTCGCACAGATACGCAGTATTTT	TRBV19	NA	few	TRBJ2-3
CASSTDMNTEAFF	TGTGCCAGCAGCACGGACATGAACACTGAAGCTTTCTTT	TRBV7-6	NA	NA	TRBJ1-1
CASRPPGSWRSDTQYF	TGTGCCAGTAGACCCCCGGGATCCTGGAGGTCGGATACGCAGTATTTT	TRBV19	NA	few	TRBJ2-3
CASSRNRVENGYTF	TGTGCCAGCAGCCGGAACAGGGTTGAAAATGGCTACACCTTC	TRBV14	NA	few	TRBJ1-2
CASSTEFNEKLFF	TGTGCCAGCAGCACCGAATTTAATGAAAAACTGTTTTTT	TRBV5-4	NA	NA	TRBJ1-4
CASSEGTGRGPQHF	TGTGCCAGCAGTGAGGGGACAGGCCGGGGGCCCCAGCATTTT	TRBV2	TRBD1	few	TRBJ1-5
CASSQDPGVHYNEQFF	TGCGCCAGCAGCCAAGATCCAGGAGTCCACTACAATGAGCAGTTCTTC	TRBV4-1	NA	NA	TRBJ2-1
CSARLRSGLAGGYSYEQYF	TGCAGTGCTAGACTCAGGTCCGGACTAGCGGGGGGATACTCCTACGAGCAGTACTTC	TRBV20-1	TRBD2	NA	TRBJ2-7
CASSRQVTSYNEQFF	TGTGCCAGCAGCCGACAGGTCACCTCCTACAATGAGCAGTTCTTC	TRBV14	NA	NA	TRBJ2-1
CASSPTGVNEQFF	TGTGCCAGCAGCCCGACAGGGGTCAATGAGCAGTTCTTC	TRBV14	TRBD1	NA	TRBJ2-1
CASSDRRGRLALHF	TGTGCCAGCAGCGATAGGCGCGGGAGACTTGCCCTCCACTTT	TRBV12-3/TRBV12-4	NA	few	TRBJ1-6
CSADRGLAGGNEQFF	TGCAGTGCGGACAGAGGGCTAGCGGGGGGCAATGAGCAGTTCTTC	TRBV20-1	TRBD2	NA	TRBJ2-1
CASRKSAVGRGKTEAFF	TGTGCCAGTAGAAAGTCGGCCGTGGGCAGAGGGAAGACTGAAGCTTTCTTT	TRBV19	NA	many	TRBJ1-1
CASSLPGQLNTEAFF	TGCGCCAGCAGCCTCCCGGGACAGTTGAACACTGAAGCTTTCTTT	TRBV5-1	TRBD1	NA	TRBJ1-1
CASSRDSDYEQYF	TGCGCCAGCAGCCGGGACAGCGACTACGAGCAGTACTTC	TRBV4-1	TRBD1	once	TRBJ2-7
CAHGRGIGQPQHF	TGTGCCCACGGCCGTGGGATAGGTCAGCCCCAGCATTTT	TRBV6-1	NA	NA	TRBJ1-5
CASSWSGETYEQYF	TGTGCCAGCAGTTGGTCAGGGGAGACCTACGAGCAGTACTTC	TRBV27	NA	NA	TRBJ2-7
CASSQDPDSNQPQHF	TGTGCCAGCAGCCAAGATCCGGACAGCAATCAGCCCCAGCATTTT	TRBV14	NA	few	TRBJ1-5
CSASSFAGTRAYYEQYF	TGCAGTGCTAGTTCCTTCGCCGGGACTAGAGCTTACTACGAGCAGTACTTC	TRBV20-1	TRBD2	few	TRBJ2-7
CASSLRQGSANEKLFF	TGTGCCAGCTCTCTTCGACAGGGGTCGGCTAATGAAAAACTGTTTTTT	TRBV18	TRBD1	NA	TRBJ1-4
CASSAGWTTEAFF	TGTGCCAGCAGCGCCGGCTGGACCACTGAAGCTTTCTTT	TRBV9	NA	few	TRBJ1-1